This T cell receptor beta chain was retrieved from a study of T cell changes during pregnancy in multiple sclerosis. The table came from immunoSEQ multiplex PCR; TCRdb's copy has only in-frame clones and leaves some out. The sample has about 44,000 clones; roughly 92% are singletons. J gave up 1 base and V 4 bases, and 4 bases lay outside the gene matches. The CDR3 is 14 amino acids. Germline V CDR1 and CDR2: SGHRS, YFSETQ. This clone was recorded only once. The material sequenced was peripheral blood. The rearrangement uses TRBV5-1 and TRBJ2-5, with 7 positions matching TRBD2. This TCR was sampled from a female donor with multiple sclerosis, enrolled in a pregnancy study. This CDR3 is CASSPGRGQETQYF. The CDR3 DNA is TGCGCCAGCAGCCCGGGGAGGGGCCAAGAGACCCAGTACTTC.